The 2 T cell receptor beta chains reported below all come from one sample, sequenced in a study of Graves' ophthalmopathy and Graves' hyperthyroidism. Beta-chain TCR CDR3 regions were amplified from RNA transcripts. First-round RT-PCR used HTBI primers; second-round multiplex PCR followed. TCRdb called the multiplex PCR reads again in MiXCR, with one record for every CDR3 protein. The sample consists of 560,000 or so distinct CDR3 sequences, under 40% of them appearing once. Input material: peripheral blood or thyroid tissue (not recorded which). Receptor source: an adult man with Graves' hyperthyroidism.

Comment on this clonotype: The junction differs from germline at one of its ends, possibly a read error. The chain links TRBV7-7 to TRBJ2-7; either TRBD1 or TRBD2 may fit D (5 bases each). Germline V gene lookup returns CDR1 SSHAT and CDR2 FNYEAQ (reference sequence). The CDR3 is 15 amino acids. The CDR3 loop reads CASSSGTSQTGEQYF. CDR3 coding DNA: TGTGCTAGCAGCTCCGGGACCTCCCAGACCGGGGAGCAGTACTTC.

This clonotype was picked up many times. The chain is built from TRBV14 and TRBJ2-7, with D possibly TRBD1 on 6 matching bases. The CDR3 has 13 residues. V was shortened by 6 bases and J by 1 base, with 10 bases between the two germline ends. CDR1 is SGHDN, CDR2 FVKESK, per germline. The CDR3 sequence: CASRSDRSYEQYF. CDR3 sequence (DNA): TGTGCCAGCAGAAGCGACAGGTCCTACGAGCAGTACTTC.